Sequencing of this T cell receptor (beta chain) was carried out in a study of cytomegalovirus exposure and HLA in healthy donors. Study-level results: It was fewer than 200 TCR beta chains that were listed as cytomegalovirus-associated. Available immune exposure information covered CMV serostatus only.

As to this clone: The antigen is not known.

The PCR was carried out with 60 Vbeta primers and 13 Jbeta primers. TCRdb keeps only in-frame clones here, not all; method: immunoSEQ multiplex PCR. Of under 300,000 clones in the sample, just over 70% are singletons; the top ten hold about 2.2%. Sequencing was performed on PBMCs. The source is a female donor in good health and CMV-seronegative.

The CDR3 region is CASSLGGGSPQFF. CDR3 bases: TGTGCCAGCAGCTTAGGGGGGGGGTCTCCGCAGTTCTTC. The chain has TRBV11-3 and TRBJ2-1, with 7 bases aligning to TRBD2. J was trimmed by 12 bases and V by 1 base; bases with no gene match: 6. This CDR3 has 13 amino acids. Germline CDR1 and CDR2: SGHNT and YENEEA.